This is a list of T cell receptor beta chains from one sample in a study of shared clonotypes between healthy human individuals. Data came from immunoSEQ multiplex PCR; TCRdb stores just in-frame clones and leaves some out. The sample carries 1,500,000 or so clones, roughly 96% recorded once. The specimen was naive CD4+ T cells sorted from blood. Receptor source: a man between 25 and 39 years old in good health. The CDR3 runs from the conserved cysteine through the conserved F or W. A D gene is named only where the DNA matches it firmly. Rows may omit the clone size; those that give it use once, few, many or a size class.

D	J	size	V	DNA	CDR3
TRBD2	TRBJ2-1	NA	TRBV18	TGTGCCAGCTCACCCCTTAGCGGGAGTTTGAATGAGCAGTTCTTC	CASSPLSGSLNEQFF
NA	TRBJ2-6	NA	TRBV6-1	TGTGCCAGCAGTACGACAGTTGGGGCCAACGTCCTGACTTTC	CASSTTVGANVLTF
NA	TRBJ2-7	NA	TRBV5-1	TGCGCCAGCAGCTTTTCTAGCTCGGGCTCCTACGTGCAGTACTTC	CASSFSSSGSYVQYF
NA	TRBJ2-3	NA	TRBV18	TGTGCCAGCTCAGACCGCACAGATACGCAGTATTTT	CASSDRTDTQYF
TRBD1	TRBJ2-2	NA	TRBV2	TGTGCCAGCAGGGCCGGGACAGGGAACACCGGGGAGCTGTTTTTT	CASRAGTGNTGELFF
NA	TRBJ2-7	NA	TRBV7-2	TGTGCCAGCAGCCACCCGGGCTTCGAGCAGTACTTC	CASSHPGFEQYF
NA	TRBJ2-7	NA	TRBV28	TGTGCCAGCAGATCTGGGGCCTACGAGCAGTACTTC	CASRSGAYEQYF
NA	TRBJ2-7	NA	TRBV7-9	TGTGCCAGCAGCCCCCCGGGGAGCCCCTACGAGCAGTACTTC	CASSPPGSPYEQYF
NA	TRBJ1-2	NA	TRBV28	TGTGCCAGCAGTAACATCCAGGGCGGCTACACCTTC	CASSNIQGGYTF
TRBD2	TRBJ2-1	NA	TRBV18	TGTGCCAGCTCACCCGGGACTACCAAAAGTAATGAGCAGTTCTTC	CASSPGTTKSNEQFF
NA	TRBJ1-5	NA	TRBV20-1	TGCAGTGCACCCACCGATCAGCCCCAGCATTTT	CSAPTDQPQHF
NA	TRBJ2-2	NA	TRBV4-2	TGTGCCAGCAGCCAAGACCTAGCAAACACCGGGGAGCTGTTTTTT	CASSQDLANTGELFF
TRBD1	TRBJ1-2	NA	TRBV27	TGTGCCAGCAGTCTACGGGGGACAGACTATGGCTACACCTTC	CASSLRGTDYGYTF
TRBD1	TRBJ2-7	NA	TRBV25-1	TGTGCCAGCAGCGGGACAGACCCTTCCTACGAGCAGTACTTC	CASSGTDPSYEQYF
TRBD2	TRBJ2-1	NA	TRBV11-2	TGTGCCAGCAGCACGGGACTAGCGGGAGTTGGAGAGCAGTTCTTC	CASSTGLAGVGEQFF
TRBD1	TRBJ1-5	once	TRBV28	TGTGCCAGCAGTTCCACAGGGGGCAATCAGCCCCAGCATTTT	CASSSTGGNQPQHF
NA	TRBJ1-1	NA	TRBV4-3	TGCGCCAGCAGCGATCGGGGGATCACTGAAGCTTTCTTT	CASSDRGITEAFF
NA	TRBJ1-2	NA	TRBV2	TGTGCCAGCGGTCCCGGACAGTATGGCTACACCTTC	CASGPGQYGYTF
NA	TRBJ2-1	NA	TRBV6-5	TGTGCCAGCAGTTCAAGCTATGAGCAGTTCTTC	CASSSSYEQFF
NA	TRBJ2-7	NA	TRBV7-9	TGTGCCAGCAGCTTACAGGGTCCCCTCTACGAGCAGTACTTC	CASSLQGPLYEQYF
NA	TRBJ2-3	NA	TRBV2	TGTGCCAGCAGTGTTTCAGGGCTGCCAGATACGCAGTATTTT	CASSVSGLPDTQYF
TRBD2	TRBJ2-1	NA	TRBV18	TGTGCCAGCTCACCACCGTACGGGAGGGCGGCCTACAATGAGCAGTTCTTC	CASSPPYGRAAYNEQFF
NA	TRBJ2-2	NA	TRBV28	TGTGCCCTGGGAGGCACCGGGGAGCTGTTTTTT	CALGGTGELFF
TRBD1	TRBJ1-1	NA	TRBV4-3	TGCGCCAGCAGCAAAGGGACAGGGGGCACTGAAGCTTTCTTT	CASSKGTGGTEAFF
TRBD2	TRBJ2-3	once	TRBV7-3	TGTGCCAGCAGCTCCACTAGCGGGCCGCAGTATTTT	CASSSTSGPQYF
TRBD1	TRBJ2-6	NA	TRBV5-6	TGTGCCAGCAGCCCGACAGGGGTGTCTGGGGCCAACGTCCTGACTTTC	CASSPTGVSGANVLTF
NA	TRBJ2-3	NA	TRBV10-3	TGTGCCATCAGTGAGTCGAGAGGCAGCGGTGATACGCAGTATTTT	CAISESRGSGDTQYF
NA	TRBJ1-1	few	TRBV2	TGTGCCAGCAGTGAAGCGCTTGGCAGGAACACTGAAGCTTTCTTT	CASSEALGRNTEAFF
TRBD1	TRBJ2-2	NA	TRBV11-3	TGTGCCAGCAGACGGGACAGATCGGACACCGGGGAGCTGTTTTTT	CASRRDRSDTGELFF
NA	TRBJ1-1	NA	TRBV5-1	TGCGCCAGCCAAGAGCAGGACAGCTCGAACACTGAAGCTTTCTTT	CASQEQDSSNTEAFF
NA	TRBJ2-2	once	TRBV29-1	TGCAGCGTTGAATTTCTTCAGGACAGGAACACCGGGGAGCTGTTTTTT	CSVEFLQDRNTGELFF
TRBD1	TRBJ2-5	NA	TRBV7-9	TGTGCCAGCAGCCTTAGGACAGGGCCCCAAGAGACCCAGTACTTC	CASSLRTGPQETQYF
NA	TRBJ2-5	NA	TRBV2	TGTGCCAGCAGAGTTGACCAAGAGACCCAGTACTTC	CASRVDQETQYF
TRBD1	TRBJ2-7	NA	TRBV7-2	TGTGCCAGCAGCCCCGCCGGACAGGGAGTCGAGCAGTACTTC	CASSPAGQGVEQYF
TRBD1	TRBJ2-3	NA	TRBV10-3	TGTGCCAGCCACAGGGGGCTAGCAAATGCAGATACGCAGTATTTT	CASHRGLANADTQYF
TRBD1	TRBJ2-2	NA	TRBV28	TGTGCCAGCAGCTTGAGGGACAGGGTCATCACCGGGGAGCTGTTTTTT	CASSLRDRVITGELFF
NA	TRBJ2-1	NA	TRBV5-8	TGTGCCAGCAGCTTGTTGCGGGAGCAGTTCTTC	CASSLLREQFF
TRBD1	TRBJ2-2	NA	TRBV18	TGTGCCAGCTCACCCGTCCCGGGACAGGGATCCACCGGGGAGCTGTTTTTT	CASSPVPGQGSTGELFF
TRBD2	TRBJ2-1	NA	TRBV27	TGTGCCAGCAGTTTAAGAGGGACTAGCGGTAACAATGAGCAGTTCTTC	CASSLRGTSGNNEQFF
NA	TRBJ2-7	NA	TRBV28	TGTGCCAGCAGGGGGACCTACGAGCAGTACTTC	CASRGTYEQYF
TRBD2	TRBJ2-3	NA	TRBV7-8	TGTGCCAGCAGCTTAGGGGGTAGCGGGAGAAATACGCAGTATTTT	CASSLGGSGRNTQYF